The 20 T cell receptor beta chains given below trace back to one sample, sequenced in a study of T cells in Graves' hyperthyroidism and ophthalmopathy. Amplification of TCR beta CDR3 regions used RNA as the template. Carried out on the TCR CDR3, a first-round RT-PCR used the HTBI primer set. Using its own MiXCR run on the multiplex PCR reads, TCRdb lists one record per CDR3 protein. The table records some 370,000 distinct CDR3 sequences, around 15% of them present only once. Input material: blood. The receptors were gathered from a man aged 50 to 60 with Graves' ophthalmopathy.

This clonotype was counted many times. The rearrangement uses TRBV5-1 and TRBJ2-3; D gene ambiguous. Trimming cost V 3 bases and J 1 base, with 15 bases left between them. The CDR3 is 16 residues long. The germline V gene has CDR1 SGHRS and CDR2 YFSETQ. CDR3 sequence: CASSWGTSAGTDTQYF. Written as DNA, the CDR3 is TGCGCCAGCAGCTGGGGAACTTCTGCGGGCACAGATACGCAGTATTTT.

CDR3 amino acids: CASRKGGRNSGANVLTF. CDR3 DNA sequence: TGTGCCAGCAGGAAGGGGGGACGTAACTCTGGGGCCAACGTCCTGACTTTC. The V call is TRBV9, the J call TRBJ2-6; D could derive from TRBD1 or TRBD2 (6 bases each). CDR3 length: 17 amino acids. Trimming stripped 5 bases from V and 0 bases from J, with 15 bases between. Germline V gene data show CDR1 as SGDLS and CDR2 as YYNGEE.

In its sample, this clonotype was seen many times. This chain joins TRBV5-6 and TRBJ2-1; perhaps TRBD1 as D (6 bases). The CDR3 contains 17 residues. Trimming removed 0 bases from V and 8 bases from J, with 21 bases in between. Germline V CDR1 and CDR2: SGHDT, YYEEEE. The CDR3 protein is CASSLVGQRVGSDEQFF. Here the CDR3 DNA reads TGTGCCAGCAGCTTGGTGGGACAAAGGGTCGGAAGTGATGAGCAGTTCTTC.

Ten or more counts support this clonotype. The genes are TRBV20-1 and TRBJ1-5; 7 bases agree with TRBD1. Germline lookup yields CDR1 DFQATT and CDR2 SNEGSKA (reference sequence). The CDR3 sequence is 14 residues long. V shed 6 bases and J 1 base; nucleotides not matched to a gene: 6. CDR3 DNA sequence: TGCAGTGCATCGCCAGGGGGGAGCAATCAGCCCCAGCATTTT. It is translated as CSASPGGSNQPQHF.

Details on this clonotype: A read error is likely, as this CDR3 ends without the conserved phenylalanine or tryptophan. The CDR3 sequence is CASGQGHYEQYL. The CDR3 DNA reads TGTGCCAGCGGGCAGGGTCACTACGAGCAGTACCTC. The V gene is TRBV28, the J gene TRBJ2-7; D may be TRBD1 (5 bases). This CDR3 is built from 12 residues. CDR1 and CDR2 from the germline V gene are MDHEN and SYDVKM. V lost 8 bases, J lost 3 bases, and 11 bases lay in between.

The chain couples TRBV7-3 to TRBJ1-6; D unclear. Trimming removed 5 bases from V and 6 bases from J, with 11 bases in between. The V gene's germline CDR1 is SGHTA and CDR2 FQGTGA. The CDR3 totals 14 residues. In nucleotides, the CDR3 is TGTGCCAGCAGCACCCAGTGGGGTAATTCACCCCTCCACTTT. As protein: CASSTQWGNSPLHF. The complete variable domain, with remaining parts taken from reference TRBV7-3 and TRBJ1-6, reads GAGVSQTPSNKVTEKGKYVELRCDPISGHTALYWYRQSLGQGPEFLIYFQGTGAADDSGLPNDRFFAVRPEGSVSTLKIQRTERGDSAVYLCASSTQWGNSPLHFGNGTRLTVT.

Concerning this clonotype: This may arise from a read error, as a much more abundant clone is one base away. V usage is TRBV29-1 and J usage is TRBJ1-2; 8 bases agree with TRBD1. CDR3 length: 16 amino acids. CDR1 is SQVTM and CDR2 is ANQGSEA in the germline V gene. The ends lost 1 base at V and 4 bases at J; junction bases unmatched: 11. The CDR3 is CSVEVSGGHPTYGYTF. CDR3 nucleotides: TGCAGCGTTGAAGTGTCAGGGGGCCACCCCACCTATGGCTACACCTTC.

This clonotype turned up a few times. The chain is built from TRBV10-1 and TRBJ2-4, with D hard to call. CDR1 and CDR2 from the germline V gene are WNHNN and SYGVQD (reference sequence). This CDR3 comprises 15 residues. The ends were cut back, 0 bases at V and 1 base at J, with 7 bases in the middle. DNA of the CDR3: TGCGCCAGCAGTGAGTCCGTAGGGGCCAAAAACATTCAGTACTTC. It yields the protein CASSESVGAKNIQYF.

This clonotype has a count of ten or more. The chain links TRBV28 to TRBJ1-4; unclear D gene. V was clipped by 5 bases and J by 0 bases, with 13 bases between them. Germline lookup yields CDR1 MDHEN and CDR2 SYDVKM. The CDR3 spans 16 residues. The CDR3 is CASSPPTEATNEKLFF. The CDR3 nucleotides are TGTGCCAGCAGTCCCCCTACTGAGGCAACTAATGAAAAACTGTTTTTT.

This clonotype has a count of ten or more. This sequence joins TRBV7-9 and TRBJ2-2; TRBD1 matches at 11 bases. Trimming at V came to 0 bases and at J to 0 bases, leaving 15 bases not matched to a gene. The CDR3 totals 22 residues. Germline V gene lookup returns CDR1 SEHNR and CDR2 FQNEAQ (reference sequence). The CDR3 loop reads CASSLAQWTGGTGSTNTGELFF. The CDR3 region has the DNA TGTGCCAGCAGCTTAGCCCAATGGACAGGGGGCACTGGAAGTACGAACACCGGGGAGCTGTTTTTT.

The sample holds a few counts of this clonotype. The chain joins TRBV19 to TRBJ1-5; D remains unclear. This CDR3 is 13 amino acids long. The V gene lost 3 bases and the J gene lost 4 bases, with 7 bases spanning the gap. Looked up from germline, CDR1 is LNHDA and CDR2 is SQIVND (reference sequence). In DNA, the CDR3 is TGTGCCAGTAGTATCGAACAAAATCAGCCCCAGCATTTT. Its translation is CASSIEQNQPQHF.

This clonotype was picked up many times. The rearrangement joins TRBV7-9 to TRBJ2-7, with 7 bases fitting TRBD2. The CDR3 has 14 residues. CDR1 and CDR2 (germline): SEHNR, FQNEAQ (reference sequence). With V trimmed by 3 bases and J by 2 bases, 4 bases remained unmatched. In nucleotides, the CDR3 is TGTGCCAGCAGCTTGGGGGGGGAAGCCTACGAGCAGTACTTC. Translating it yields CASSLGGEAYEQYF. Complete variable domain (other parts from reference TRBV7-9 and TRBJ2-7): DTGVSQNPRHKITKRGQNVTFRCDPISEHNRLYWYRQTLGQGPEFLTYFQNEAQLEKSRLLSDRFSAERPKGSFSTLEIQRTEQGDSAMYLCASSLGGEAYEQYFGPGTRLTVT.

This chain links TRBV5-1 with TRBJ2-3; D perhaps matches TRBD1 (5 bases). V was cut by 6 bases and J by 2 bases, with 13 bases left in between. This CDR3 spans 14 amino acids. Germline V gene sequence: CDR1 SGHRS, CDR2 YFSETQ. The CDR3 spells CASTWAGHTDTQYF. In DNA, the CDR3 is TGCGCCAGCACCTGGGCAGGGCACACAGATACGCAGTATTTT.

This clonotype is a singleton in its sample. This chain joins TRBV12-3 or TRBV12-4 and TRBJ2-7, with 13 bases fitting TRBD2. CDR3 length: 17 residues. With V trimmed by 5 bases and J by 7 bases, 14 bases remained unmatched. The CDR3 nucleotides are TGTGCCAGCAGTGCGGGGACTAGCGGGACTGGGCGGGGAGAGCAGTACTTC. Protein: CASSAGTSGTGRGEQYF.

The V and J genes are TRBV5-1 and TRBJ2-3; 8 nucleotides align to TRBD2. Germline-derived CDR1 and CDR2 are SGHRS and YFSETQ. J gave up 0 bases and V 1 base, and 4 bases lay outside the gene matches. The CDR3 is 16 residues long. This chain's CDR3 is CASSLSLAGSTDTQYF. DNA of the CDR3: TGCGCCAGCAGCTTGTCCCTAGCGGGTAGCACAGATACGCAGTATTTT.

This clonotype was seen many times. The gene calls are TRBV18 and TRBJ1-1; no firm D call. Germline CDR1 is KGHSH and CDR2 is LQKENI. Trimming left V 4 bases short and J 1 base short, with 7 bases between. This CDR3 comprises 13 residues. The CDR3 spells CASSRRENTEAFF. For the CDR3, the DNA is TGTGCCAGCTCACGGAGAGAGAACACTGAAGCTTTCTTT.

V usage is TRBV12-3 or TRBV12-4 and J usage is TRBJ1-5, with 7 bases identical to TRBD1. The CDR3 runs 15 residues. Trimming took 6 bases from V and 1 from J; bases not matched to a gene: 6. The CDR3 sequence is CASRELGQSNQPQHF. Here the CDR3 DNA reads TGTGCCAGCAGGGAATTGGGACAGAGCAATCAGCCCCAGCATTTT.

The V call is TRBV7-2, the J call TRBJ2-1; no clear D gene. The CDR3 consists of 14 residues. Trimming removed 0 bases from V and 5 bases from J, with 8 bases in between. Germline V gene lookup returns CDR1 SGHTA and CDR2 FQGNSA. DNA of the CDR3: TGTGCCAGCAGCTTAGCGGGTGTTGACAATGAGCAGTTCTTC. It encodes CASSLAGVDNEQFF.

This clonotype was seen a handful of times. The V call is TRBV19, the J call TRBJ2-5, with D tentatively TRBD2 (5 bases). Deletions cut 7 bases from V and 3 bases from J, with 15 bases between. This CDR3 has 14 amino acids. Germline values: CDR1 LNHDA, CDR2 SQIVND (reference sequence). CDR3 sequence: CASTSLLGEETQYF. CDR3 nucleotide sequence: TGTGCCAGTACCTCATTACTGGGAGAAGAGACCCAGTACTTC.

This clonotype was observed a few times. The chain joins TRBV2 to TRBJ2-7, with 8 bases identical to TRBD2. Germline loops: CDR1 SNHLY, CDR2 FYNNEI. Losses at the gene ends were 8 bases for V and 2 bases for J; bases not matched to a gene: 8. The length of the CDR3 is 14 residues. CDR3 sequence (DNA): TGTGCCAGCGCACGAAGCGGGGGAACCTACGAGCAGTACTTC. It translates to CASARSGGTYEQYF.